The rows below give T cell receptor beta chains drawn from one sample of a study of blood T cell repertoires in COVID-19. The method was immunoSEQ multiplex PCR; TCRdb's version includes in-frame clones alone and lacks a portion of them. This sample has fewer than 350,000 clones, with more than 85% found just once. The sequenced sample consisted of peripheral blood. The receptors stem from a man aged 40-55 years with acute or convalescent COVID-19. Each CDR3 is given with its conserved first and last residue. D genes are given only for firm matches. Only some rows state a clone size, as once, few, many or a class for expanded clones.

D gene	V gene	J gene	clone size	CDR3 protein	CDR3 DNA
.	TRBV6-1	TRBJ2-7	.	CASSEFSGSSYEQYF	TGTGCCAGCAGTGAATTCTCTGGCAGCTCCTACGAGCAGTACTTC
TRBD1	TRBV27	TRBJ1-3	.	CASSLSYRGPGNTIYF	TGTGCCAGCAGTTTATCATACAGGGGGCCTGGAAACACCATATATTTT
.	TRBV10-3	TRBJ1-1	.	CAMGGQGHTEAFF	TGTGCCATGGGGGGGCAGGGACACACTGAAGCTTTCTTT
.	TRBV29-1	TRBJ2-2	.	CSVENTNTGELFF	TGCAGCGTTGAAAACACCAACACCGGGGAGCTGTTTTTT
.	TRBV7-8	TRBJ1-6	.	CASSLELSPLHF	TGTGCCAGCAGCTTAGAGCTTTCACCCCTCCACTTT
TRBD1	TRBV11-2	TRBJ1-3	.	CASSLIQGYSGNTIYF	TGTGCCAGCAGCTTAATACAGGGGTACTCTGGAAACACCATATATTTT
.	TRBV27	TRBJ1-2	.	CASRPSGGGNYGYTF	TGTGCCAGCAGGCCCTCGGGCGGGGGGAACTATGGCTACACCTTC
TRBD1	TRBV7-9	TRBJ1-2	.	CASSLYPRDRVYGYTF	TGTGCCAGCAGCTTATATCCCAGGGACAGAGTATATGGCTACACCTTC
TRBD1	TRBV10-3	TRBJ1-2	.	CASGDSSYGYTF	TGTGCCTCGGGGGACAGTTCCTATGGCTACACCTTC
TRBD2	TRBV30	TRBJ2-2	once	CAWRLAGANTGELFF	TGTGCCTGGAGACTAGCGGGAGCGAACACCGGGGAGCTGTTTTTT
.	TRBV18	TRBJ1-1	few	CASSPRTGKDTEAFF	TGTGCCAGCTCACCCAGAACAGGGAAGGACACTGAAGCTTTCTTT
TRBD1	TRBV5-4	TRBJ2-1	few	CASSHGQGAGNEQFF	TGTGCCAGCAGTCACGGACAGGGGGCGGGTAATGAGCAGTTCTTC
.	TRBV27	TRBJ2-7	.	CASSPTRGTYEQYF	TGTGCCAGCAGTCCGACCCGCGGGACCTACGAGCAGTACTTC
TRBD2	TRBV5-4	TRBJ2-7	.	CASSSGLAGPYEQYF	TGTGCCAGCAGCTCGGGACTAGCGGGGCCCTACGAGCAGTACTTC
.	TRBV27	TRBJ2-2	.	CASFTGSGTGELFF	TGTGCCAGCTTCACGGGGAGTGGCACCGGGGAGCTGTTTTTT
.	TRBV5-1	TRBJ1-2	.	CASSLGIPNYGYTF	TGCGCCAGCAGCTTGGGTATTCCTAACTATGGCTACACCTTC
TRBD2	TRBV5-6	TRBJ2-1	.	CASSLVSTSGGYGHEQFF	TGTGCCAGCAGCTTGGTTTCGACTAGCGGGGGGTACGGGCATGAGCAGTTCTTC
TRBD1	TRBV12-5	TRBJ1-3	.	CASGRPQGVVGNTIYF	TGTGCTAGTGGCCGCCCCCAGGGGGTGGTAGGAAACACCATATATTTT
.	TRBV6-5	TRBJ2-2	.	CASSYTRQTGELFF	TGTGCCAGCAGTTACACACGACAGACCGGGGAGCTGTTTTTT
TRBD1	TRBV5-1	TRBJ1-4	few	CASSLGQGARGEKLFF	TGCGCCAGCAGCTTGGGCCAGGGGGCGCGGGGTGAAAAACTGTTTTTT
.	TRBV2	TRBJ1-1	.	CASSGQALTEAFF	TGTGCCAGCAGTGGACAGGCGCTCACTGAAGCTTTCTTT
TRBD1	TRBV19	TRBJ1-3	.	CASTDRGGANTIYF	TGTGCCAGTACCGACAGGGGAGGAGCGAACACCATATATTTT
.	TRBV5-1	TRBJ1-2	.	CASSPDRSNYGYTF	TGCGCCAGCAGCCCTGACAGGTCCAACTATGGCTACACCTTC
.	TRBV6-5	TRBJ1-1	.	CASSYPSANEAFF	TGTGCCAGCAGTTACCCATCCGCTAATGAAGCTTTCTTT
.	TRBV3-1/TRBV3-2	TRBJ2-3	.	CASSQPGGPSTDTQYF	TGTGCCAGCAGCCAACCCGGAGGCCCTAGCACAGATACGCAGTATTTT
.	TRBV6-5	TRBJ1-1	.	CASRAGASTEAFF	TGTGCCAGCAGAGCAGGGGCTAGCACTGAAGCTTTCTTT
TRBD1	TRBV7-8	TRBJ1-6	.	CASSRGGTGFSSYNSPLHF	TGTGCCAGCAGCCGAGGGGGGACAGGCTTCAGCTCCTATAATTCACCCCTCCACTTT
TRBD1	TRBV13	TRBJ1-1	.	CASSPTGQGRTEAFF	TGTGCCAGCAGCCCCACGGGACAGGGTAGGACTGAAGCTTTCTTT
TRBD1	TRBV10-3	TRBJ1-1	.	CAISVTGGSLDTEAFF	TGTGCCATCAGTGTGACAGGGGGCAGTTTAGACACTGAAGCTTTCTTT
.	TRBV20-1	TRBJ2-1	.	CSAQGNEQFF	TGCAGTGCCCAGGGGAATGAGCAGTTCTTC